This is a list of T cell receptor beta chains from one sample in a study of blood T cell repertoires in COVID-19. Data came from immunoSEQ multiplex PCR; TCRdb stores just in-frame clones and leaves some out. The data show 70,000 or so clones, more than 90% seen once. Material: peripheral blood. The receptors were sampled from a human donor in a cohort sampled during active COVID-19. CDR3s include the opening cysteine and the closing phenylalanine or tryptophan. Each record gives: V gene, J gene, clone size, D gene, CDR3 protein, CDR3 DNA. The D gene is left open where the match is weak. For some rows the clone size is stated as once, few or many, or as a class when expanded; others skip it.

V gene: TRBV7-3; J gene: TRBJ2-1; clone size: .; D gene: .; CDR3 protein: CASSPSPRLVNNEQFF; CDR3 DNA: TGTGCCAGCAGCCCTAGCCCGCGACTAGTGAACAATGAGCAGTTCTTC
V gene: TRBV28; J gene: TRBJ2-5; clone size: .; D gene: .; CDR3 protein: CASGIRLQETQYF; CDR3 DNA: TGTGCCAGCGGAATAAGACTTCAAGAGACCCAGTACTTC
V gene: TRBV7-2; J gene: TRBJ1-5; clone size: once; D gene: .; CDR3 protein: CATNTGLNQPQHF; CDR3 DNA: TGTGCCACCAATACAGGGCTCAATCAGCCCCAGCATTTT
V gene: TRBV6-2/TRBV6-3; J gene: TRBJ2-2; clone size: .; D gene: TRBD2; CDR3 protein: CASSYKRENGELFF; CDR3 DNA: TGTGCCAGCAGTTACAAGCGGGAGAACGGGGAGCTGTTTTTT
V gene: TRBV9; J gene: TRBJ2-5; clone size: once; D gene: TRBD2; CDR3 protein: CASSVGPSGWETQYF; CDR3 DNA: TGTGCCAGCAGCGTAGGCCCTAGCGGTTGGGAGACCCAGTACTTC
V gene: TRBV5-8; J gene: TRBJ2-1; clone size: .; D gene: .; CDR3 protein: CASSGQTSYNEQFF; CDR3 DNA: TGTGCCAGCAGCGGGCAGACCTCCTACAATGAGCAGTTCTTC
V gene: TRBV28; J gene: TRBJ2-7; clone size: .; D gene: TRBD1; CDR3 protein: CASRQGDSKQYF; CDR3 DNA: TGTGCCAGCAGGCAGGGGGACAGCAAGCAGTACTTC
V gene: TRBV10-3; J gene: TRBJ2-1; clone size: once; D gene: .; CDR3 protein: CAISLLAEQFF; CDR3 DNA: TGTGCCATCAGCTTACTAGCTGAGCAGTTCTTC
V gene: TRBV27; J gene: TRBJ2-1; clone size: .; D gene: TRBD1; CDR3 protein: CASTPGTGGDEQFF; CDR3 DNA: TGTGCCAGCACCCCCGGGACAGGGGGGGATGAGCAGTTCTTC
V gene: TRBV27; J gene: TRBJ2-1; clone size: .; D gene: TRBD2; CDR3 protein: CASRTTSGSKNEQFF; CDR3 DNA: TGTGCCAGCAGGACCACTAGCGGGAGTAAGAATGAGCAGTTCTTC
V gene: TRBV7-2; J gene: TRBJ2-7; clone size: .; D gene: .; CDR3 protein: CASSQRPGAGYEQYF; CDR3 DNA: TGTGCCAGCAGCCAGAGGCCAGGGGCGGGCTACGAGCAGTACTTC
V gene: TRBV6-2/TRBV6-3; J gene: TRBJ2-1; clone size: .; D gene: TRBD1; CDR3 protein: CASSQGQRYNEQFF; CDR3 DNA: TGTGCCAGCAGTCAGGGACAGAGATACAATGAGCAGTTCTTC
V gene: TRBV7-2; J gene: TRBJ2-1; clone size: .; D gene: TRBD2; CDR3 protein: CASTSTSGRDEQFF; CDR3 DNA: TGTGCCAGCACCTCGACTAGCGGGAGGGATGAGCAGTTCTTC
V gene: TRBV6-5; J gene: TRBJ2-7; clone size: .; D gene: TRBD2; CDR3 protein: CASSYGTSGPYEQYF; CDR3 DNA: TGTGCCAGCAGTTACGGGACTAGCGGCCCCTACGAGCAGTACTTC
V gene: TRBV27; J gene: TRBJ2-1; clone size: .; D gene: .; CDR3 protein: CASSLKIGRDNEQFF; CDR3 DNA: TGTGCCAGCAGTTTAAAGATAGGGCGGGACAATGAGCAGTTCTTC
V gene: TRBV6-5; J gene: TRBJ1-5; clone size: .; D gene: .; CDR3 protein: CASSSNSNQPQHF; CDR3 DNA: TGTGCCAGCAGTTCTAATAGCAATCAGCCCCAGCATTTT
V gene: TRBV12-3/TRBV12-4; J gene: TRBJ2-5; clone size: once; D gene: .; CDR3 protein: CASSWEETQYF; CDR3 DNA: TGTGCCAGCAGTTGGGAGGAGACCCAGTACTTC
V gene: TRBV15; J gene: TRBJ2-3; clone size: .; D gene: TRBD1; CDR3 protein: CATSTIGQGIADTQYF; CDR3 DNA: TGTGCCACCAGCACCATCGGACAGGGGATCGCAGATACGCAGTATTTT
V gene: TRBV5-1; J gene: TRBJ1-2; clone size: .; D gene: .; CDR3 protein: CASSLAAGTNYGYTF; CDR3 DNA: TGCGCCAGCAGCTTGGCCGCAGGGACTAACTATGGCTACACCTTC
V gene: TRBV27; J gene: TRBJ2-1; clone size: .; D gene: .; CDR3 protein: CASRGVYGDRVHEQFF; CDR3 DNA: TGTGCCAGCCGGGGAGTATACGGTGACCGAGTCCACGAGCAGTTCTTC
V gene: TRBV7-2; J gene: TRBJ2-7; clone size: .; D gene: TRBD2; CDR3 protein: CASSPGLAGVGEQYF; CDR3 DNA: TGTGCCAGCAGCCCGGGACTAGCGGGAGTGGGTGAGCAGTACTTC
V gene: TRBV5-1; J gene: TRBJ2-7; clone size: .; D gene: TRBD2; CDR3 protein: CASSMTSGGYEQYF; CDR3 DNA: TGCGCCAGCAGCATGACTAGCGGGGGATACGAGCAGTACTTC
V gene: TRBV7-9; J gene: TRBJ2-3; clone size: .; D gene: .; CDR3 protein: CASSLEPRAQYF; CDR3 DNA: TGTGCCAGCAGCTTAGAGCCCCGCGCGCAGTATTTT
V gene: TRBV7-3; J gene: TRBJ1-6; clone size: .; D gene: TRBD1; CDR3 protein: CASSLGTENSPLHF; CDR3 DNA: TGTGCCAGCAGCTTAGGGACAGAAAATTCACCCCTCCACTTT
V gene: TRBV6-6; J gene: TRBJ1-5; clone size: .; D gene: .; CDR3 protein: CASSLGVGQPQHF; CDR3 DNA: TGTGCCAGCAGTCTCGGGGTGGGTCAGCCCCAGCATTTT
V gene: TRBV4-1; J gene: TRBJ1-1; clone size: .; D gene: .; CDR3 protein: CASSQEKTVNTEAFF; CDR3 DNA: TGCGCCAGCAGCCAAGAGAAAACTGTGAACACTGAAGCTTTCTTT
V gene: TRBV29-1; J gene: TRBJ2-5; clone size: few; D gene: .; CDR3 protein: CSVGVMAGAETQYF; CDR3 DNA: TGCAGCGTCGGGGTCATGGCGGGCGCAGAGACCCAGTACTTC
V gene: TRBV27; J gene: TRBJ2-7; clone size: .; D gene: .; CDR3 protein: CASSTSSPPEQYF; CDR3 DNA: TGTGCCAGCAGCACTAGCTCCCCCCCCGAGCAGTACTTC
V gene: TRBV28; J gene: TRBJ2-7; clone size: .; D gene: .; CDR3 protein: CASRVGGTGRGVAYEQYF; CDR3 DNA: TGTGCCAGCAGGGTAGGAGGAACAGGGCGAGGGGTCGCCTACGAGCAGTACTTC
V gene: TRBV19; J gene: TRBJ2-1; clone size: .; D gene: TRBD2; CDR3 protein: CASSISFSGAGYNEQFF; CDR3 DNA: TGTGCCAGTAGTATCTCCTTTAGCGGGGCGGGATACAATGAGCAGTTCTTC
V gene: TRBV7-2; J gene: TRBJ1-2; clone size: few; D gene: TRBD1; CDR3 protein: CASSLGGQQTYGYTF; CDR3 DNA: TGTGCCAGCAGCTTAGGGGGACAGCAAACCTATGGCTACACCTTC
V gene: TRBV7-8; J gene: TRBJ2-7; clone size: .; D gene: TRBD1; CDR3 protein: CASSPGGYEQYF; CDR3 DNA: TGTGCCAGCAGCCCAGGGGGCTACGAGCAGTACTTC
V gene: TRBV19; J gene: TRBJ2-3; clone size: .; D gene: TRBD2; CDR3 protein: CASRSGRRGNTQYF; CDR3 DNA: TGTGCCAGCCGTAGCGGGAGAAGAGGAAATACGCAGTATTTT
V gene: TRBV5-1; J gene: TRBJ1-4; clone size: .; D gene: TRBD1; CDR3 protein: CASSWGTAVSHNEKLFF; CDR3 DNA: TGCGCCAGCAGCTGGGGGACAGCGGTGTCTCATAATGAAAAACTGTTTTTT
V gene: TRBV5-1; J gene: TRBJ1-3; clone size: .; D gene: .; CDR3 protein: CASSLDISDSSGNTIYF; CDR3 DNA: TGCGCCAGCAGCTTGGATATCTCGGACAGCTCTGGAAACACCATATATTTT
V gene: TRBV5-6; J gene: TRBJ2-1; clone size: once; D gene: TRBD1; CDR3 protein: CASSEWDREDEQFF; CDR3 DNA: TGTGCCAGCAGCGAGTGGGACAGGGAAGATGAGCAGTTCTTC
V gene: TRBV19; J gene: TRBJ2-5; clone size: .; D gene: .; CDR3 protein: CASSIAGNQETQYF; CDR3 DNA: TGTGCCAGTAGTATTGCAGGGAACCAAGAGACCCAGTACTTC
V gene: TRBV30; J gene: TRBJ2-5; clone size: once; D gene: TRBD2; CDR3 protein: CAWSVVAGGETQYF; CDR3 DNA: TGTGCCTGGAGTGTAGTAGCGGGAGGAGAGACCCAGTACTTC